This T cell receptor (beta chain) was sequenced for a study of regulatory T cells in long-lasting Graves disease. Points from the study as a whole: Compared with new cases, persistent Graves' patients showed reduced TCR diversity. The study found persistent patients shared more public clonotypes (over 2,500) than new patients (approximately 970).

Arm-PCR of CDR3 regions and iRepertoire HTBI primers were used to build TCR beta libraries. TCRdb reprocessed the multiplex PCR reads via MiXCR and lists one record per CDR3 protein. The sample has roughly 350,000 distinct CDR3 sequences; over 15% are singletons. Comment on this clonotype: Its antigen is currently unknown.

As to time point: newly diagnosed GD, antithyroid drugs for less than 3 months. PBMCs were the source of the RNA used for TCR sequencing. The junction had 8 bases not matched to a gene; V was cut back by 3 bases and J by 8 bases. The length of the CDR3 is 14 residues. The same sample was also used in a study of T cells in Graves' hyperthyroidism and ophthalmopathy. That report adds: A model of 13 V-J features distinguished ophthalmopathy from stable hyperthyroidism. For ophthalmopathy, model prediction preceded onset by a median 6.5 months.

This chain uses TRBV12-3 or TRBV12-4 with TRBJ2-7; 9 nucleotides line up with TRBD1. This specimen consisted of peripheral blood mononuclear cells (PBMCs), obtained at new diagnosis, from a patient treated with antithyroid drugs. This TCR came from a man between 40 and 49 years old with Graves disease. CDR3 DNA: TGTGCCAGCAGTTTGCCACAGGGGGCTAACAAGCAGTACTTC. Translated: CASSLPQGANKQYF.